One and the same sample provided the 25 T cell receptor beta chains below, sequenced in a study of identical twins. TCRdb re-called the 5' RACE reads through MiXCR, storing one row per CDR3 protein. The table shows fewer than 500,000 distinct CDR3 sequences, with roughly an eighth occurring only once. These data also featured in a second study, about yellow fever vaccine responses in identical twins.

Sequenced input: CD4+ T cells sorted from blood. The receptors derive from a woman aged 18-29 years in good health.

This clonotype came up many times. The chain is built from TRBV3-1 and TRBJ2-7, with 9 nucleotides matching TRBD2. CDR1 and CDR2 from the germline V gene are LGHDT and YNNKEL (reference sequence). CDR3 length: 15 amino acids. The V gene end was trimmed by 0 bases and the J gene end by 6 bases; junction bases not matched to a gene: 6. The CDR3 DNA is TGTGCCAGCAGCCAAGATGGGACTAGCTTCTCCGAGCAGTACTTC. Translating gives CASSQDGTSFSEQYF.

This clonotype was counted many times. The CDR3 DNA follows: TGTGCCAGCAGCTCAAGACAGATCTCTGGAAACACCATATATTTT. Translated: CASSSRQISGNTIYF. The V gene is TRBV12-3 or TRBV12-4, the J gene TRBJ1-3; weak D call: TRBD1 (5 bases). This CDR3 region has 15 residues. Trimming left V 6 bases short and J 0 bases short, with 12 bases between.

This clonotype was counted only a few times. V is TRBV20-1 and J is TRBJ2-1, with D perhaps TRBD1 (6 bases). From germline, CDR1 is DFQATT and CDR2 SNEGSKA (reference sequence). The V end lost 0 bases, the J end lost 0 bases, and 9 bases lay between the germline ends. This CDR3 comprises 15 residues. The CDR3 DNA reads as TGCAGTGCTAGAGATCTACAGGGCTCCTACAATGAGCAGTTCTTC. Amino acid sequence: CSARDLQGSYNEQFF.

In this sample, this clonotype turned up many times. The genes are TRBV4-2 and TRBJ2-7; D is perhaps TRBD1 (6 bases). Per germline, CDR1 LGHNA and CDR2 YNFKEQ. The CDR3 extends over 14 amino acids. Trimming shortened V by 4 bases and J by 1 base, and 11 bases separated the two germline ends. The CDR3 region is CASSLTGLSYEQYF. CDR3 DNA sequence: TGTGCCAGCAGCCTTACAGGGCTATCCTACGAGCAGTACTTC.

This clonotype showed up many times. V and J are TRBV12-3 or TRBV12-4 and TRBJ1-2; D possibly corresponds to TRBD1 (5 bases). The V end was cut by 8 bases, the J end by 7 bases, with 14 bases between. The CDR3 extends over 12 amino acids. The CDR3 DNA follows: TGTGCCAGCTGGTTACAGGCTGGTGGCTACACCTTC. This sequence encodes CASWLQAGGYTF.

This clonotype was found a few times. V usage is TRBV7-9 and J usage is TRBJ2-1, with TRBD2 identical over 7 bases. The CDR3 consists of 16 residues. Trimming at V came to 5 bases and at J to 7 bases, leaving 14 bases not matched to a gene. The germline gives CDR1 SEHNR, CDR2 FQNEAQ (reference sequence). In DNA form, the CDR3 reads TGTGCCAGCAGCCTTATAGCGGGCAAGGCCCTAAATGAGCAGTTCTTC. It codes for CASSLIAGKALNEQFF.

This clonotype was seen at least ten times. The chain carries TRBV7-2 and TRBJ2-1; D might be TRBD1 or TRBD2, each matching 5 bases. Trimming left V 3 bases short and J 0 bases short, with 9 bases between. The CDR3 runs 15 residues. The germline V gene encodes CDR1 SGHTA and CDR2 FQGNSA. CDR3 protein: CASSLGRISYNEQFF. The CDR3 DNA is TGTGCCAGCAGCTTGGGACGGATCTCCTACAATGAGCAGTTCTTC.

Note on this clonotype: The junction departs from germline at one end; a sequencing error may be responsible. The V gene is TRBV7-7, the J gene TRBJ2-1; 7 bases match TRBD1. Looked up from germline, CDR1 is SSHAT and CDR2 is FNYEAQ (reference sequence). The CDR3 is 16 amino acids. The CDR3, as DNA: TGTGCTAGCAGTCTCTCCGGGACAGTTGCCTACAATGAGCAGTTCTTC. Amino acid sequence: CASSLSGTVAYNEQFF.

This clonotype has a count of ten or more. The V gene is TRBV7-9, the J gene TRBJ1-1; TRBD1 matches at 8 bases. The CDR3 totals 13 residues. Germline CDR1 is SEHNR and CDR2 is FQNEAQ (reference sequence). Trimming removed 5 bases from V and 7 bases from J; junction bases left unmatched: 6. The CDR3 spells CASSQTGVGEAFF. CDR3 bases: TGTGCCAGCAGCCAGACAGGGGTTGGTGAAGCTTTCTTT.

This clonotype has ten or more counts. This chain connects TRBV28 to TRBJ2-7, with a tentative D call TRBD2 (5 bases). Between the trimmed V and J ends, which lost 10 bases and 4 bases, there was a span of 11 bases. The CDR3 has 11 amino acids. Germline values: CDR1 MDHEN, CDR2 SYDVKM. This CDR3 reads CAIADFYEQYF. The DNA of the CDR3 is TGTGCCATCGCGGACTTTTACGAGCAGTACTTC.

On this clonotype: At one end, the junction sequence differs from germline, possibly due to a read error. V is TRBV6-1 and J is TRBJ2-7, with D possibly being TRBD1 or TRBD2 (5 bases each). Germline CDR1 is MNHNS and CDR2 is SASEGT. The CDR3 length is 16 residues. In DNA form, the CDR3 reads TGTGCCAGCAGCGAAGGTCGGGGCCTAGGCCTCTACGAGCAGTACTTC. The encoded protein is CASSEGRGLGLYEQYF.

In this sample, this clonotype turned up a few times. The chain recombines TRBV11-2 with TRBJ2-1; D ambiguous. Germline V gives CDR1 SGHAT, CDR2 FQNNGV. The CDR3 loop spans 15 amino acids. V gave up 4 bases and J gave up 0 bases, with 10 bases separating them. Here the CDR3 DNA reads TGTGCCAGCAGCTCGACGGTTAGCTCCTACAATGAGCAGTTCTTC. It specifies CASSSTVSSYNEQFF.

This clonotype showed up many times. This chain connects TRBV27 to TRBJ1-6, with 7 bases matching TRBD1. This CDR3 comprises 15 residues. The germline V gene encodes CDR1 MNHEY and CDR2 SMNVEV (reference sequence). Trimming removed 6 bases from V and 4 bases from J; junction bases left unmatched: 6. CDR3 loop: CASRSDREYNSPLHF. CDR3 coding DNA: TGTGCCAGCAGATCCGACAGGGAATATAATTCACCCCTCCACTTT.

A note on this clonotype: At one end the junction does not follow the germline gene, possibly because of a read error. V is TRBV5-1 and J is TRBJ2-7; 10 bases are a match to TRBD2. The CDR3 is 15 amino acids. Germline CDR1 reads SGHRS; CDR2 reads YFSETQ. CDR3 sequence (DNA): TGCGCCAGCAGCTTGGAGCCAGCGGGGGGGAATGGAAGACACTTC. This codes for CASSLEPAGGNGRHF.

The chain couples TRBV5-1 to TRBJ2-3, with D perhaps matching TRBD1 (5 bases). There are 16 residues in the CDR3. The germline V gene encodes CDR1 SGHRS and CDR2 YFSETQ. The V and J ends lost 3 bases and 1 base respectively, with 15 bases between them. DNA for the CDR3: TGCGCCAGCAGCTCCCCAAGGGGCCCAGGCACAGATACGCAGTATTTT. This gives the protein CASSSPRGPGTDTQYF.

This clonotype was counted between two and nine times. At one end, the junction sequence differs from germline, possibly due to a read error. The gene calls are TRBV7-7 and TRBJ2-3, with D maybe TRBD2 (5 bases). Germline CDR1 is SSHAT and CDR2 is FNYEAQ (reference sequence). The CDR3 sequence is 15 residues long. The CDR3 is CASSLGGSATDTQYF. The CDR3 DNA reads TGTGCTAGCAGCTTAGGAGGCAGCGCGACAGATACGCAGTATTTT.

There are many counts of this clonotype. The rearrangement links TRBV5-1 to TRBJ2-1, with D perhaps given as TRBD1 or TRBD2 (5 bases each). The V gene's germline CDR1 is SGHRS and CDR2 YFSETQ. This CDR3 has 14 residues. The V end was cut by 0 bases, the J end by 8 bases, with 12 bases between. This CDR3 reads CASSLVGAGYEQFF. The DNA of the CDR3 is TGCGCCAGCAGCTTGGTCGGGGCAGGATATGAGCAGTTCTTC.

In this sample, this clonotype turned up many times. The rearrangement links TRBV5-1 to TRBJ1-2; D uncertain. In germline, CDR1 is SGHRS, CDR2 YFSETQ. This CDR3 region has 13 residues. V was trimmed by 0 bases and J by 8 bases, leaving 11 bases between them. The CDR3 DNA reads TGCGCCAGCAGCTTGGATTCAGGCTGGGGCTACACCTTC. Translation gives CASSLDSGWGYTF.

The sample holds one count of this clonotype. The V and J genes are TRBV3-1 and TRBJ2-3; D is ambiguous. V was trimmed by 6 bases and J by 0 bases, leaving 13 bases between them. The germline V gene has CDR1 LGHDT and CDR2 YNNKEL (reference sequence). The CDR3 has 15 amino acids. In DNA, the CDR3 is TGTGCCAGCAGACTCAGCAGCTTAAGCACAGATACGCAGTATTTT. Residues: CASRLSSLSTDTQYF.

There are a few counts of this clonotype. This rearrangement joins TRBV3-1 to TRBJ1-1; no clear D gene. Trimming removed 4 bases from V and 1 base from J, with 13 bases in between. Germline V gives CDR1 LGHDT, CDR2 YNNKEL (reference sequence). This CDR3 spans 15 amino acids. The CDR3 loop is CASSLLAGGNTEAFF. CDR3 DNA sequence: TGTGCCAGCAGCCTCCTGGCGGGTGGGAACACTGAAGCTTTCTTT. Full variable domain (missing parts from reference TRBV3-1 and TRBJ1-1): DTAVSQTPKYLVTQMGNDKSIKCEQNLGHDTMYWYKQDSKKFLKIMFSYNNKELIINETVPNRFSPKSPDKAHLNLHINSLELGDSAVYFCASSLLAGGNTEAFFGQGTRLTVV.

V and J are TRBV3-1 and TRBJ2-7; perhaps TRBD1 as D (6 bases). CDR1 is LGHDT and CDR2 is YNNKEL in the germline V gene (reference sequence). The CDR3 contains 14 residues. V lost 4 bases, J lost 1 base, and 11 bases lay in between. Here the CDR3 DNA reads TGTGCCAGCAGCCCGGACAGCGAGTCCTACGAGCAGTACTTC. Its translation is CASSPDSESYEQYF.

In DNA form, the CDR3 reads TGCAGCGGTATCCTTGCGGGAGGGCCCAATGAGCAGTTCTTC. This encodes CSGILAGGPNEQFF. The chain links TRBV29-1 to TRBJ2-1, with 9 bases identical to TRBD2. V shed 7 bases, J shed 6 bases, and the junction held 10 bases outside the gene matches. This CDR3 contains 14 residues. Germline V CDR1 and CDR2: SQVTM, ANQGSEA.

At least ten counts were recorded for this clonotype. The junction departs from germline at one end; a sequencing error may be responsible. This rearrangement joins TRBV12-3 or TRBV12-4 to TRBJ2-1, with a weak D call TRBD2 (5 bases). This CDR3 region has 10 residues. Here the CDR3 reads CASSLAEQFF. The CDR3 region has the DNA TGTGCCAGCAGCTTAGCGGAGCAGTTCTTC.

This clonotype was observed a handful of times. The CDR3 is CSVAGGPGANVLTF. In DNA, the CDR3 is TGCAGCGTTGCCGGTGGACCTGGGGCCAACGTCCTGACTTTC. The chain uses TRBV29-1 and TRBJ2-6; D gene uncertain. The V end lost 4 bases, the J end lost 2 bases, and 9 bases lay between the germline ends. Per the germline V gene, CDR1 is SQVTM and CDR2 is ANQGSEA. This CDR3 is 14 amino acids long.

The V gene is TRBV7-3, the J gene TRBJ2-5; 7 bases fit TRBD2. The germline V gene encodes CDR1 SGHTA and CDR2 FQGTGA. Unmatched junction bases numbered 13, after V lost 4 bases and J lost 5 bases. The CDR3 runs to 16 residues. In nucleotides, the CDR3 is TGTGCCAGCAGCTCCGTGCCAGCGGGGAGGCTCGAGACCCAGTACTTC. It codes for CASSSVPAGRLETQYF.